The 26 T cell receptor beta chains below all came from one sample that was sequenced in a study of cytomegalovirus exposure and HLA in healthy donors. Use of 60 Vbeta and 13 Jbeta primers characterized the PCR. This table comes from immunoSEQ multiplex PCR, and its TCRdb copy is limited to in-frame clones, with some not included. The repertoire has tens of thousands of clones, around 80% of them found once; the top ten carry 2% to 2.5%. The sequenced sample was PBMCs. The receptors derive from a man aged 35-49 years in good health and CMV-seronegative.

The CDR3 spells CASSERVPQLFF. The CDR3 DNA follows: TGTGCCAGCAGTGAACGGGTGCCCCAACTGTTTTTT. The chain has TRBV2 and TRBJ1-4; D unresolved. The CDR3 totals 12 residues. The ends were cut back, 2 bases at V and 12 bases at J, with 10 bases in the middle. The germline V gene encodes CDR1 SNHLY and CDR2 FYNNEI.

The chain employs TRBV10-3 and TRBJ2-7; 8 bases agree with TRBD2. V shed 3 bases and J 3 bases; nucleotides not matched to a gene: 7. The length of the CDR3 is 15 residues. Germline values: CDR1 ENHRY, CDR2 SYGVKD. This chain's CDR3 is CAISDNLRGVYEQYF. The CDR3 bases are TGTGCCATCAGTGATAATCTGCGGGGGGTCTACGAGCAGTACTTC.

The CDR3 protein is CASSETGVDYGYTF. The CDR3 DNA follows: TGTGCCAGCAGTGAAACAGGGGTCGACTATGGCTACACCTTC. The chain is built from TRBV6-1 and TRBJ1-2, with TRBD1 identical over 7 bases. Germline CDR1 MNHNS, CDR2 SASEGT. The CDR3 covers 14 residues. After removal of 2 bases from V and 3 bases from J, the junction contained 3 bases not matched to a gene.

This clone was observed a few times. The V gene is TRBV5-5, the J gene TRBJ1-2; D might be TRBD1 (6 bases). This CDR3 has 12 residues. Germline V gene sequence: CDR1 SGHKS, CDR2 YYEKEE (reference sequence). With 4 bases removed from V and 7 bases from J, the gap between germline ends came to 11 bases. The CDR3 loop reads CASSNRVSGYTF. The DNA for the CDR3 is TGTGCCAGCAGCAACAGGGTTAGTGGCTACACCTTC.

This clone appeared many times. The genes are TRBV23-1 and TRBJ1-1; D might be TRBD1 (5 bases). TRBV23-1 is sorted into the ORF group, with uncertain function. This CDR3 spans 18 amino acids. V dropped 0 bases and J dropped 4 bases, with 21 bases sitting between them. The CDR3 nucleotides are TGCGCCAGCAGTCAATCGAAACTCCCAGGGTCCGGGGGCACTGAAGCTTTCTTT. Translated: CASSQSKLPGSGGTEAFF.

The chain uses TRBV28 and TRBJ2-4; 9 bases fit TRBD1. Germline V lookup: CDR1 MDHEN, CDR2 SYDVKM. Losses at the gene ends were 2 bases for V and 2 bases for J; bases not matched to a gene: 1. The CDR3 is 15 residues long. The CDR3 region is CASSLGTGPKNIQYF. DNA of the CDR3: TGTGCCAGCAGTTTAGGGACAGGGCCCAAAAACATTCAGTACTTC.

A note on this clone: The germline gene is not matched at one end of the junction; a read error may be the cause. The chain joins TRBV30 to TRBJ2-3; the match to TRBD2 covers 15 bases. Germline V gene lookup returns CDR1 GTSNPN and CDR2 SVGIG (reference sequence). This CDR3 contains 17 residues. CDR3 residues: CAWSGGLAGGGIDAQYF. The CDR3 DNA is TGTGCCTGGAGCGGCGGACTAGCGGGAGGGGGAATAGATGCGCAGTATTTT.

V usage is TRBV6-4 and J usage is TRBJ2-6; weak D call: TRBD2 (5 bases). CDR1 and CDR2 (germline): MRHNA, SNTAGT. The length of the CDR3 is 14 residues. V lost 3 bases to trimming and J lost 3 bases, with 6 bases between them. CDR3 sequence reads: CASSDSDGANVLTF. The CDR3 DNA is TGTGCCAGCAGTGATAGCGATGGGGCCAACGTCCTGACTTTC.

The chain recombines TRBV30 with TRBJ1-5; 7 bases map to TRBD1. The junction had 3 bases not matched to a gene; V was cut back by 0 bases and J by 4 bases. Germline CDR1 and CDR2: GTSNPN and SVGIG (reference sequence). This CDR3 has 14 amino acids. The CDR3 spells CAWSVGTDNQPQHF. The CDR3 bases are TGTGCCTGGAGTGTAGGGACAGATAATCAGCCCCAGCATTTT.

The J gene is TRBJ2-6, the V gene TRBV5-6; D is perhaps TRBD2 (5 bases). The CDR3 is 16 amino acids. Trimming stripped 7 bases from V and 2 bases from J, with 16 bases between. Per germline, CDR1 SGHDT and CDR2 YYEEEE. The CDR3 reads CASAHRAGTGANVLTF. The CDR3 DNA sequence: TGTGCCAGCGCCCATAGGGCGGGCACTGGGGCCAACGTCCTGACTTTC.

The chain links TRBV19 to TRBJ1-1, with a weak D call TRBD1 (6 bases). The CDR3 extends over 15 amino acids. V dropped 5 bases and J dropped 1 base, with 14 bases sitting between them. Germline values: CDR1 LNHDA, CDR2 SQIVND (reference sequence). Here the CDR3 reads CASSLRGWGNTEAFF. The CDR3 DNA reads as TGTGCCAGTAGTCTTAGGGGGTGGGGGAACACTGAAGCTTTCTTT.

The CDR3 loop is CASSLTAIYNEKLFF. CDR3 in DNA: TGTGCCAGCAGTCTGACAGCGATCTATAATGAAAAACTGTTTTTT. V gene TRBV27 combines with J gene TRBJ1-4, with D maybe TRBD1 (5 bases). Germline loops: CDR1 MNHEY, CDR2 SMNVEV (reference sequence). The CDR3 is made up of 15 amino acids. Trimming cost V 5 bases and J 4 bases, with 14 bases left between them.

The chain has TRBV5-4 and TRBJ2-6; 8 bases agree with TRBD1. Germline-derived CDR1 and CDR2 are SGHNT and YYREEE (reference sequence). The CDR3 loop spans 17 amino acids. Trimming took 0 bases from V and 0 from J; bases not matched to a gene: 2. The CDR3 DNA reads TGTGCCAGCAGCTTGGGACAGGGGCTCTCTGGGGCCAACGTCCTGACTTTC. Its protein product is CASSLGQGLSGANVLTF.

This clone occurred a few times. CDR3 nucleotides: TGTGCCATCAGTGACCGAGACAGTCGGACTGAAGCTTTCTTT. This sequence encodes CAISDRDSRTEAFF. V usage is TRBV10-3 and J usage is TRBJ1-1; D may be TRBD1 (5 bases). This CDR3 spans 14 amino acids. The germline V gene has CDR1 ENHRY and CDR2 SYGVKD. V was shortened by 3 bases and J by 5 bases, with 13 bases between the two germline ends.

The V call is TRBV5-1, the J call TRBJ2-5, with 7 bases lining up with TRBD1. The CDR3 is 16 residues long. Germline lookup yields CDR1 SGHRS and CDR2 YFSETQ. V trimming: 1 base; J trimming: 4 bases; junction bases outside the gene matches: 10. In nucleotides, the CDR3 is TGCGCCAGCAGCTTGAAGCCGGGACAGAGTTTAGAGACCCAGTACTTC. This sequence encodes CASSLKPGQSLETQYF.

V usage is TRBV19 and J usage is TRBJ1-5; D not resolved. Per the germline V gene, CDR1 is LNHDA and CDR2 is SQIVND (reference sequence). The CDR3 is 15 residues long. V was shortened by 5 bases and J by 6 bases, with 17 bases between the two germline ends. CDR3 region: CASSLGLGRVQPQHF. CDR3 coding DNA: TGTGCCAGTAGTCTTGGGTTGGGGAGGGTTCAGCCCCAGCATTTT.

This clone turned up a few times. As DNA, the CDR3 is TGTGCCAGCCTCCAATCTAACTTATGGCAGTTCTTC. This codes for CASLQSNLWQFF. V gene TRBV6-1 combines with J gene TRBJ2-1; no clear D gene. The CDR3 runs 12 residues. V was pared by 8 bases and J by 12 bases, with 17 bases between. Germline lookup yields CDR1 MNHNS and CDR2 SASEGT.

The chain carries TRBV7-2 and TRBJ2-3, with TRBD2 matching over 15 bases. The V gene's germline CDR1 is SGHTA and CDR2 FQGNSA. The V segment lost 5 bases and the J segment 1 base; nucleotides outside the gene matches: 7. The length of the CDR3 is 18 residues. CDR3 protein: CASSLGLAGGRGTDTQYF. The DNA of the CDR3 is TGTGCCAGCAGCCTAGGACTAGCGGGGGGGAGGGGCACAGATACGCAGTATTTT.

This clone was recorded a few times. This chain joins TRBV6-4 and TRBJ2-2; D perhaps matches TRBD2 (6 bases). Trimming removed 6 bases at V and 1 base at J, with 12 bases between. This CDR3 comprises 15 residues. Germline V CDR1 and CDR2: MRHNA, SNTAGT. The CDR3 protein is CASSRDFLNTGELFF. In DNA form, the CDR3 reads TGTGCCAGCAGCCGGGACTTCCTGAACACCGGGGAGCTGTTTTTT.

The chain joins TRBV5-1 to TRBJ1-1, with D perhaps TRBD1 (6 bases). V was shortened by 7 bases and J by 1 base, with 11 bases between the two germline ends. This CDR3 comprises 13 residues. Germline V gene data show CDR1 as SGHRS and CDR2 as YFSETQ. In DNA, the CDR3 is TGCGCCAGCTTCGGGGGGCCGAACACTGAAGCTTTCTTT. It encodes CASFGGPNTEAFF.

This clone was counted once. The rearrangement links TRBV7-2 to TRBJ1-1; 8 bases align to TRBD1. Germline CDR1 SGHTA, CDR2 FQGNSA. V lost 5 bases, J lost 0 bases, and 8 bases stayed unmatched. The CDR3 runs 16 residues. DNA for the CDR3: TGTGCCAGCAGCCCGCGACAGGGGATCATGAACACTGAAGCTTTCTTT. Its protein is CASSPRQGIMNTEAFF. Filled out from reference TRBV7-2 and TRBJ1-1, the complete variable domain reads GAGVSQSPSNKVTEKGKDVELRCDPISGHTALYWYRQSLGQGLEFLIYFQGNSAPDKSGLPSDRFSAERTGGSVSTLTIQRTQQEDSAVYLCASSPRQGIMNTEAFFGQGTRLTVV.

The rearrangement uses TRBV7-2 and TRBJ2-2; D may be TRBD2 (6 bases). Germline V gene data show CDR1 as SGHTA and CDR2 as FQGNSA. This CDR3 spans 16 amino acids. Trimming took 5 bases from V and 7 from J, leaving 20 bases between them. The CDR3, as DNA: TGTGCCAGCAGCCCAATGCGGGGATTTTATAACGGGGAGCTGTTTTTT. Translated, it gives CASSPMRGFYNGELFF.

The V call is TRBV4-1, the J call TRBJ2-7; weak D call: TRBD2 (6 bases). V was cut by 4 bases and J by 2 bases, with 9 bases left in between. Germline V CDR1 and CDR2: MGHRA, YSYEKL. CDR3 length equals 13 residues. The DNA of the CDR3 is TGCGCCAGCAGCCCTCGGGGGACCTACGAGCAGTACTTC. This sequence encodes CASSPRGTYEQYF.

The chain recombines TRBV30 with TRBJ2-7, with a weak D call TRBD2 (6 bases). Trimming shortened V by 4 bases and J by 9 bases, and 16 bases separated the two germline ends. From germline, CDR1 is GTSNPN and CDR2 SVGIG (reference sequence). The CDR3 spans 12 residues. The CDR3 is CAWNQRAGGQYF. The DNA for the CDR3 is TGTGCCTGGAACCAGCGGGCCGGCGGGCAGTACTTC.

This clone was picked up one time. V is TRBV4-1 and J is TRBJ1-5; a weak D match, TRBD1 (6 bases). V was shortened by 0 bases and J by 4 bases, with 10 bases between the two germline ends. This CDR3 comprises 15 residues. Looked up from germline, CDR1 is MGHRA and CDR2 is YSYEKL. CDR3 DNA sequence: TGCGCCAGCAGCCAAGACAGGGGAAGAAATCAGCCCCAGCATTTT. It yields the protein CASSQDRGRNQPQHF.

The V and J genes are TRBV7-3 and TRBJ2-1; 9 nucleotides align to TRBD1. After removal of 5 bases from V and 4 bases from J, the junction contained 6 bases not matched to a gene. Germline values: CDR1 SGHTA, CDR2 FQGTGA. The CDR3 loop spans 15 amino acids. In DNA, the CDR3 is TGTGCCAGCAGCCCCGACAGGGGGTCTTACAATGAGCAGTTCTTC. It encodes CASSPDRGSYNEQFF.